Included here is one TCR beta chain sequence, with context. The participants were between roughly 18 and 100 years old and came from 24 US areas. These data are taken from a study of blood T cell repertoires in COVID-19. About the study: There were acute and convalescent COVID-19 samples, and they came from the United States, Italy and Spain. The cDNA or gDNA used as material had been derived from T cells, B-cell-depleted T cells, or PBMCs.

Authors' analysis steps: Amplification of reference gene primers was used by the study to estimate nucleated cell counts. Only in-frame clones appear in the TCRdb table, and some are missing; sequencing was by immunoSEQ multiplex PCR. The D gene and trimming were derived from the DNA, and the V and J assignments and clone size from that table. Counted here are 250,000 or so clones, about 90% occurring once; the ten biggest clones make up over 4%. This clonotype was obtained from a woman younger than 45 with acute COVID-19. The sample comprised PBMCs or T cells enriched from blood (not recorded which).

The CDR3 sequence: CASSLARTGGTNEKLFF. The CDR3 nucleotides read TGTGCCAGCAGCTTAGCTCGGACAGGGGGGACTAATGAAAAACTGTTTTTT. The gene calls are TRBV7-2 and TRBJ1-4; 10 positions agree with TRBD1. Germline V CDR1 and CDR2: SGHTA, FQGNSA. Trimming at V came to 0 bases and at J to 2 bases, leaving 3 bases not matched to a gene. This CDR3 comprises 17 residues.